This record covers a single T cell receptor (beta chain). Its antigen remains unidentified. Data came from immunoSEQ multiplex PCR; TCRdb stores just in-frame clones and leaves some out. The sample consists of fewer than 65,000 clones, roughly nine tenths of them appearing once. The germline gives CDR1 LGHNA, CDR2 YNFKEQ. CDR3 length: 16 amino acids. Trimming took off 1 base at V and 3 bases at J, with 14 bases between the two ends. The data belong to a study of OX40 agonist ivuxolimab in advanced cancers. Study-wide context: Cohort: more than 75% men, mean age approximately 66, aged about 20 to 79.

General study results and limits: Among the nonresponders, some also had low normalized T-cell clonal expansion. Clonal expansion in partial responders at 0.1-3.0 mg/kg ranked among the lowest. The study found that CD8+ T cells averaged more expanded clones than CD4+.

This specimen was CD4+ or CD8+ T cells sorted from blood, taken in a trial of the OX40 agonist ivuxolimab. The origin of this receptor is an adult with an advanced solid tumor such as melanoma, head and neck, liver or kidney cancer. The rearrangement uses TRBV4-2 and TRBJ2-3; D not certain. For the CDR3, the DNA is TGTGCCAGCAGCCAAGGAGGTATTAGTTCGACAGATACGCAGTATTTT. It specifies CASSQGGISSTDTQYF.